The 21 T cell receptor beta chains reported below all come from one sample, sequenced in a study of T cells in localized non-small cell lung cancer. Sequencing used immunoSEQ multiplex PCR; TCRdb keeps in-frame clones, though not all of them. Of 70,000 to 95,000 clones in the sample, approximately 91% are singletons; the top ten hold approximately 4%. The material sequenced was PBMCs, taken before any cancer treatment. These receptors originate from a woman between 35 and 70 years old with stage II squamous cell lung carcinoma.

This clone was counted a few times. The chain has TRBV6-1 and TRBJ1-3; D unresolved. CDR1 MNHNS and CDR2 SASEGT come from the germline V gene. CDR3 length: 12 amino acids. V shed 7 bases and J shed 0 bases, with 4 bases lying between them. CDR3 in amino acids: CASTSSGNTIYF. In nucleotides, the CDR3 is TGTGCCAGCACGAGCTCTGGAAACACCATATATTTT.

CDR3 sequence (DNA): TGTGCCAGCAGTAGACAGGGTAGCACAGATACGCAGTATTTT. This translates into CASSRQGSTDTQYF. The gene calls are TRBV6-1 and TRBJ2-3, with 7 bases fitting TRBD1. Germline CDR1 reads MNHNS; CDR2 reads SASEGT. V trimming: 5 bases; J trimming: 0 bases; junction bases outside the gene matches: 2. The CDR3 runs to 14 residues.

V is TRBV6-5 and J is TRBJ1-1; D remains ambiguous. This CDR3 is built from 14 residues. CDR1 and CDR2 (germline): MNHEY, SVGAGI. V was shortened by 5 bases and J by 1 base, with 11 bases between the two germline ends. CDR3 nucleotides: TGTGCCAGCAGTACCTTCTGGGGGAACACTGAAGCTTTCTTT. Protein: CASSTFWGNTEAFF.

The chain uses TRBV6-4 and TRBJ1-1; 10 bases are a match to TRBD1. The germline gives CDR1 MRHNA, CDR2 SNTAGT. The junction had 11 bases not matched to a gene; V was cut back by 4 bases and J by 0 bases. The CDR3 length is 18 residues. Written as DNA, the CDR3 is TGTGCCAGCAGTGGGGTTGGGACAGGGGCGAGCGTGAACACTGAAGCTTTCTTT. This sequence encodes CASSGVGTGASVNTEAFF.

The chain has TRBV5-1 and TRBJ2-2; 7 nucleotides align to TRBD1. CDR1 and CDR2 (germline): SGHRS, YFSETQ. The V gene end was trimmed by 3 bases and the J gene end by 4 bases; junction bases not matched to a gene: 6. The CDR3 covers 15 residues. The CDR3 DNA follows: TGCGCCAGCAGCTACGACAGGGCCGGCACCGGGGAGCTGTTTTTT. Translated: CASSYDRAGTGELFF.

V gene TRBV10-1 combines with J gene TRBJ2-1; the D gene is possibly TRBD1 (5 bases). The germline V and J ends were trimmed by 0 bases and 10 bases, with 13 bases remaining between them. CDR1 WNHNN and CDR2 SYGVQD come from the germline V gene (reference sequence). The length of the CDR3 is 14 residues. DNA for the CDR3: TGCGCCAGCAGTGAGTCGGTGGGGCGGAGAGAGCAGTTCTTC. The encoded protein is CASSESVGRREQFF.

As regards this clone: The identical CDR3 is also encoded by other nucleotide sequences in the sample. The chain recombines TRBV5-4 with TRBJ1-1, with a possible D match to TRBD1 (5 bases). The ends were cut back, 1 base at V and 5 bases at J, with 9 bases in the middle. The V gene's germline CDR1 is SGHNT and CDR2 YYREEE (reference sequence). This CDR3 is 13 amino acids long. CDR3 sequence: CASSLQGGTEAFF. In DNA form, the CDR3 reads TGTGCCAGCAGCTTGCAGGGTGGGACTGAAGCTTTCTTT.

The CDR3 DNA sequence: TGTGCCAGCAGTTACTCCGGGGAATCTGGAAACACCATATATTTT. Encoded protein: CASSYSGESGNTIYF. The rearrangement joins TRBV6-5 to TRBJ1-3; D uncertain. The CDR3 is 15 residues long. Deletions cut 0 bases from V and 1 base from J, with 7 bases between. The germline V gene encodes CDR1 MNHEY and CDR2 SVGAGI.

The genes are TRBV2 and TRBJ1-5; D gene uncertain. CDR1 and CDR2 from the germline V gene are SNHLY and FYNNEI. V gave up 6 bases and J gave up 6 bases, with 12 bases separating them. The CDR3 is 13 residues long. The CDR3 loop is CASSSLGGQPQHF. CDR3 nucleotides: TGTGCCAGCAGCTCACTGGGAGGTCAGCCCCAGCATTTT.

This chain links TRBV7-8 with TRBJ2-5, with TRBD1 matching 8 bases. Germline CDR1 reads SGHVS; CDR2 reads FQNEAQ. The V and J ends lost 5 bases and 4 bases, in that order; junction bases with no gene match: 9. The CDR3 totals 15 residues. CDR3 protein: CASSAGTGYRETQYF. In nucleotides, the CDR3 is TGTGCCAGCAGCGCCGGGACAGGATACCGAGAGACCCAGTACTTC.

This clone appeared once. The rearrangement uses TRBV30 and TRBJ2-2; D is perhaps TRBD2 (6 bases). Germline V gene sequence: CDR1 GTSNPN, CDR2 SVGIG (reference sequence). Trimming stripped 8 bases from V and 4 bases from J, with 14 bases between. The CDR3 is made up of 13 amino acids. The CDR3 DNA reads as TGTGCCCGCGGGACCGGCGGCACCGGGGAGCTGTTTTTT. Residues: CARGTGGTGELFF.

There are a few counts of this clone. The chain employs TRBV5-1 and TRBJ2-7, with 12 bases that match TRBD1. V was pared by 3 bases and J by 6 bases, with 10 bases of the junction left unmatched. The CDR3 has 16 residues. CDR1 and CDR2 (germline): SGHRS, YFSETQ. CDR3: CASSSHGTGGSTEQYF. The CDR3 region has the DNA TGCGCCAGCAGCTCCCATGGGACAGGGGGCTCGACCGAGCAGTACTTC. Drawing the rest from reference TRBV5-1 and TRBJ2-7, the complete variable domain is KAGVTQTPRYLIKTRGQQVTLSCSPISGHRSVSWYQQTPGQGLQFLFEYFSETQRNKGNFPGRFSGRQFSNSRSEMNVSTLELGDSALYLCASSSHGTGGSTEQYFGPGTRLTVT.

CDR3 amino acids: CASSLDGQGYEQYF. For the CDR3, the DNA is TGCGCCAGCAGCTTGGATGGACAGGGCTACGAGCAGTACTTC. V gene TRBV5-1 combines with J gene TRBJ2-7, with 8 bases aligning to TRBD1. V shed 0 bases, J shed 3 bases, and the junction held 2 bases outside the gene matches. From germline, CDR1 is SGHRS and CDR2 YFSETQ. There are 14 residues in the CDR3.

The chain couples TRBV5-4 to TRBJ2-1, with 8 nucleotides matching TRBD2. Unmatched junction bases numbered 5, after V lost 2 bases and J lost 10 bases. The CDR3 length is 13 residues. From germline, CDR1 is SGHNT and CDR2 YYREEE (reference sequence). This CDR3 reads CASSFTGGREQFF. The CDR3 nucleotides read TGTGCCAGCAGCTTCACGGGAGGGCGGGAGCAGTTCTTC.

This clone has more than one count but fewer than ten. The V and J genes are TRBV19 and TRBJ1-2; 7 positions agree with TRBD1. J gave up 2 bases and V 8 bases, and 20 bases lay outside the gene matches. Per the germline V gene, CDR1 is LNHDA and CDR2 is SQIVND (reference sequence). CDR3 length: 18 amino acids. The DNA of the CDR3 is TGTGCCAGTTTAGAACAGGGGAAATCAAGACGGACAAACTATGGCTACACCTTC. The encoded protein is CASLEQGKSRRTNYGYTF.

V gene TRBV19 combines with J gene TRBJ1-4; 12 positions agree with TRBD1. V shed 5 bases, J shed 6 bases, and the junction held 4 bases outside the gene matches. The CDR3 is made up of 15 amino acids. From germline, CDR1 is LNHDA and CDR2 SQIVND (reference sequence). The CDR3 reads CASSPGDRGHEKLFF. CDR3 DNA sequence: TGTGCCAGTAGTCCCGGGGACAGGGGGCATGAAAAACTGTTTTTT.

The chain links TRBV30 to TRBJ1-1; no clear D. Germline loops: CDR1 GTSNPN, CDR2 SVGIG (reference sequence). The CDR3 runs to 10 residues. The germline V and J ends were trimmed by 1 base and 7 bases, with 4 bases remaining between them. As DNA, the CDR3 is TGTGCCTGGAGTGGGGGTGAAGCTTTCTTT. Translated: CAWSGGEAFF.

V gene TRBV5-1 combines with J gene TRBJ2-1; TRBD1 matches at 7 bases. After removal of 3 bases from V and 6 bases from J, the junction contained 12 bases not matched to a gene. There are 16 residues in the CDR3. From germline, CDR1 is SGHRS and CDR2 YFSETQ. The CDR3 loop reads CASSYYSGQAPNEQFF. CDR3 DNA sequence: TGCGCCAGCAGCTACTACTCCGGACAGGCCCCCAATGAGCAGTTCTTC. Looking up the rest from reference TRBV5-1 and TRBJ2-1 gives the full variable domain: KAGVTQTPRYLIKTRGQQVTLSCSPISGHRSVSWYQQTPGQGLQFLFEYFSETQRNKGNFPGRFSGRQFSNSRSEMNVSTLELGDSALYLCASSYYSGQAPNEQFFGPGTRLTVL.

V usage is TRBV15 and J usage is TRBJ1-5; D uncertain. This CDR3 has 13 amino acids. The V gene's germline CDR1 is LNHNV and CDR2 YYDKDF (reference sequence). Trimming left V 0 bases short and J 6 bases short, with 6 bases between. The CDR3 reads CATSRDPSQPQHF. The CDR3 coding sequence is TGTGCCACCAGCAGAGATCCCAGTCAGCCCCAGCATTTT.

This chain links TRBV11-2 with TRBJ1-2, with 8 bases lining up with TRBD1. The J segment lost 5 bases and the V segment lost 4 bases, leaving 3 bases of the junction unmatched. Germline CDR1 is SGHAT and CDR2 is FQNNGV. There are 13 residues in the CDR3. The chain's CDR3 is CASSSRGRYGYTF. The CDR3 DNA follows: TGTGCCAGCAGCTCCAGGGGGCGGTATGGCTACACCTTC.

The J gene is TRBJ2-3, the V gene TRBV7-2, with 10 bases lining up with TRBD2. After removal of 5 bases from V and 3 bases from J, the junction contained 5 bases not matched to a gene. Germline V gives CDR1 SGHTA, CDR2 FQGNSA. The CDR3 runs to 15 residues. The CDR3 is CASSLVAGGTDTQYF. The CDR3 DNA is TGTGCCAGCAGCCTCGTAGCGGGGGGAACAGATACGCAGTATTTT.